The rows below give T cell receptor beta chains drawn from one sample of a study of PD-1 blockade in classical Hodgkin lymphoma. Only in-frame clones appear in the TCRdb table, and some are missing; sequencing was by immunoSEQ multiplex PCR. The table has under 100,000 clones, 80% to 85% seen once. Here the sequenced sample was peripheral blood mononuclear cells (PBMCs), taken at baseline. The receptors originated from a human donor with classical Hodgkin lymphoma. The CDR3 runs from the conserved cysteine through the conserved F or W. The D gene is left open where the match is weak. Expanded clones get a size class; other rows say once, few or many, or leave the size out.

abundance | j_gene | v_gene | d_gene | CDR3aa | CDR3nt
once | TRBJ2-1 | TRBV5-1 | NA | CASSLDSGDYNEQFF | TGCGCCAGCAGCTTGGATAGCGGAGACTACAATGAGCAGTTCTTC
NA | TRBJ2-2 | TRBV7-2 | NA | CASSLGGTGRQLFF | TGTGCCAGCAGCTTAGGGGGAACAGGCCGGCAGCTGTTTTTT
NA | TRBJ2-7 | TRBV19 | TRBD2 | CASMSSAGVAPYEQYF | TGTGCCAGTATGAGTTCGGCGGGAGTGGCCCCCTACGAGCAGTACTTC
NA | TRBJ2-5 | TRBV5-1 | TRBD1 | CASSLTGDSRETQYF | TGCGCCAGCAGTTTGACAGGGGACTCCAGGGAGACCCAGTACTTC
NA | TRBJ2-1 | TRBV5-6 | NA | CASMGVGYNEQFF | TGTGCCAGTATGGGGGTAGGCTACAATGAGCAGTTCTTC
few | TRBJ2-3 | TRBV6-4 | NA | CASSSSGSTQYF | TGTGCCAGCAGCTCGTCCGGATCAACGCAGTATTTT
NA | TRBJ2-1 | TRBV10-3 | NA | CAITKGPEEQFF | TGTGCCATCACGAAGGGGCCGGAGGAGCAGTTCTTC
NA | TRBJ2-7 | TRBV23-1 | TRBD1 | CASSHPGQGIGSYEQYF | TGCGCCAGCAGTCACCCAGGACAGGGGATCGGGTCCTACGAGCAGTACTTC
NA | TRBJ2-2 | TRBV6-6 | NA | CASSYYHTGELFF | TGTGCCAGCAGTTACTACCACACCGGGGAGCTGTTTTTT
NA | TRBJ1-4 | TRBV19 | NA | CASSSLPVPPNEKLFF | TGTGCCAGTAGTAGTTTGCCGGTCCCCCCTAATGAAAAACTGTTTTTT
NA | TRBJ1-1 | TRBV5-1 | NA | CASSLGQGEAFF | TGCGCCAGCAGCTTGGGGCAGGGGGAAGCTTTCTTT
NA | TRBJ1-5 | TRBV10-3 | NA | CAISEAQTGQPQHF | TGTGCCATCAGTGAGGCCCAAACGGGACAGCCCCAGCATTTT
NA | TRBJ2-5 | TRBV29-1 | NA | CSALGGKGETQYF | TGCAGCGCCCTCGGCGGGAAGGGAGAGACCCAGTACTTC
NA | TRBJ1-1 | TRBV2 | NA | CASKREQVNTEAFF | TGTGCCAGCAAAAGGGAGCAGGTTAACACTGAAGCTTTCTTT
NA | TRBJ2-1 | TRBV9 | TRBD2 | CATTRLAGDGEQFF | TGTGCCACCACCCGGCTTGCGGGAGACGGTGAGCAGTTCTTC
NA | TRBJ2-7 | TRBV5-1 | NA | CASSEGRYEQYF | TGCGCCAGCAGCGAGGGCCGCTACGAGCAGTACTTC
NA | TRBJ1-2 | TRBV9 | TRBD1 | CASSPGQGDYGYTF | TGTGCCAGCAGCCCCGGACAGGGGGACTATGGCTACACCTTC